This passage covers 31 T cell receptor beta chains from one sample sequenced in a study of identical twins (dated by TCRdb to about 2016). Receptors were amplified or captured by 5' RACE. Reads for this sample came from an Illumina HiSeq 2000. The public reads were run again by TCRdb, first through fastp at Q25 and then through MiXCR, and only productive beta chains were kept. Every entry covers one CDR3 protein and lists the most common genes and DNA from its rows. A total of under 800,000 distinct CDR3 sequences appear in this sample, roughly 20% of them only once. The top ten clones comprise approximately 4.3% of the sample. These data are also associated with another study on T cells expressing NK-cell markers.

Material for sequencing was PBMCs. All receptors derive from a woman under 30 in good health.

In this sample, this clonotype turned up a few times. The V and J genes are TRBV5-1 and TRBJ1-6, with 7 positions matching TRBD1. The CDR3 is 15 residues long. CDR1 is SGHRS, CDR2 YFSETQ, per germline. V was pared by 0 bases and J by 7 bases, with 4 bases of the junction left unmatched. CDR3 in amino acids: CASSLEDRANSPLHF. In nucleotides, the CDR3 is TGCGCCAGCAGCTTGGAAGACAGGGCCAATTCACCCCTCCACTTT.

As concerns this clonotype: The junction and the germline gene differ at one end; a read error may be behind it. This rearrangement joins TRBV3-1 to TRBJ2-3; 8 nucleotides match TRBD2. The CDR3 is made up of 17 amino acids. Germline V gives CDR1 LGHDT, CDR2 YNNKEL (reference sequence). The CDR3 DNA is TGTGCCAGCAGCCTCCTTCTGCCGGGACTAGTGAGGGGAACCGAGCATTTT. It codes for CASSLLLPGLVRGTEHF.

This clonotype was seen more than once but under ten times. The rearrangement joins TRBV9 to TRBJ2-7; D not certain. This CDR3 comprises 14 residues. From germline, CDR1 is SGDLS and CDR2 YYNGEE. Trimming stripped 0 bases from V and 0 bases from J, with 7 bases between. The CDR3 region is CASSVGGVSYEQYF. CDR3 DNA: TGTGCCAGCAGCGTAGGCGGAGTCTCCTACGAGCAGTACTTC.

The chain links TRBV4-3 to TRBJ2-5; D might be TRBD2 (5 bases). V lost 0 bases, J lost 1 base, and 9 bases lay in between. The germline V gene has CDR1 LGHNA and CDR2 YSLEER. The CDR3 is 15 amino acids. CDR3 DNA: TGCGCCAGCAGCCAAGATCGACGGGGCCAAGAGACCCAGTACTTC. Its protein product is CASSQDRRGQETQYF.

The rearrangement joins TRBV12-3 or TRBV12-4 to TRBJ2-2; TRBD2 is a possible D gene (7 bases). V was clipped by 7 bases and J by 4 bases, with 16 bases between them. This CDR3 is built from 15 residues. The CDR3 DNA reads as TGTGCCAGCACCCTGGGGGGGGCGGGCACCGGGGAGCTGTTTTTT. Translated, it gives CASTLGGAGTGELFF.

The V gene is TRBV5-5, the J gene TRBJ2-1, with TRBD2 matching over 11 bases. The CDR3 covers 13 residues. CDR1 SGHKS and CDR2 YYEKEE come from the germline V gene (reference sequence). The ends lost 0 bases at V and 15 bases at J; junction bases unmatched: 5. CDR3 amino acids: CASSLEVGLAGFF. The CDR3 DNA is TGTGCCAGCAGCTTGGAGGTCGGACTAGCGGGGTTCTTC.

This clonotype was detected ten times or more. The V and J genes are TRBV7-9 and TRBJ1-2; D is perhaps TRBD1 (6 bases). This CDR3 is built from 12 residues. Deletions cut 3 bases from V and 6 bases from J, with 8 bases between. Germline CDR1 and CDR2: SEHNR and FQNEAQ (reference sequence). CDR3: CASSLRGNGYTF. In DNA form, the CDR3 reads TGTGCCAGCAGCTTGAGGGGGAATGGCTACACCTTC.

This chain links TRBV12-3 or TRBV12-4 with TRBJ1-2; D remains unclear. Trimming shortened V by 3 bases and J by 9 bases, and 11 bases separated the two germline ends. The CDR3 has 12 residues. CDR3 nucleotide sequence: TGTGCCAGCAGTTTCCCCGACGGTAGCTACACCTTC. Amino acids: CASSFPDGSYTF.

Only a few counts were recorded for this clonotype. This sequence joins TRBV12-3 or TRBV12-4 and TRBJ2-1, with D perhaps TRBD1 (8 bases). Trimming stripped 6 bases from V and 9 bases from J, with 18 bases between. This CDR3 has 14 residues. The CDR3 sequence is CASSHRGGWGEQFF. The CDR3 nucleotides are TGTGCCAGCAGCCACAGGGGGGGATGGGGTGAGCAGTTCTTC.

The sample holds a few counts of this clonotype. The chain links TRBV20-1 to TRBJ2-1; D possibly corresponds to TRBD2 (7 bases). This CDR3 has 15 amino acids. The ends were cut back, 0 bases at V and 7 bases at J, with 16 bases in the middle. Germline V gene sequence: CDR1 DFQATT, CDR2 SNEGSKA (reference sequence). CDR3 sequence reads: CSARDSGASGNEQFF. CDR3 DNA: TGCAGTGCTAGAGATTCAGGGGCTAGCGGAAATGAGCAGTTCTTC.

This clonotype was seen only a few times. The rearrangement uses TRBV11-2 and TRBJ2-1; TRBD2 agrees at 8 bases. Germline CDR1 SGHAT, CDR2 FQNNGV. This CDR3 region has 13 residues. Trimming removed 4 bases from V and 8 bases from J; junction bases left unmatched: 4. In nucleotides, the CDR3 is TGTGCCAGCAGCTCTGGACTAGCCTATGAGCAGTTCTTC. Protein sequence: CASSSGLAYEQFF.

V gene TRBV29-1 combines with J gene TRBJ2-1, with 11 bases fitting TRBD2. The CDR3 length is 15 residues. Germline V gene sequence: CDR1 SQVTM, CDR2 ANQGSEA. V gave up 7 bases and J gave up 8 bases; unmatched junction bases: 13. CDR3 DNA sequence: TGCAGCGCTGGCAATAGCGGGAGGGCCGTGGATGAGCAGTTCTTC. This sequence encodes CSAGNSGRAVDEQFF.

This clonotype was recorded a few times. The chain uses TRBV7-8 and TRBJ1-2; D is unclear. The CDR3 is 12 residues long. Deletions cut 1 base from V and 8 bases from J, with 8 bases between. Germline CDR1 and CDR2: SGHVS and FQNEAQ. CDR3 region: CASSLGLGGYTF. The CDR3 DNA reads TGTGCCAGCAGCTTAGGTCTTGGAGGCTACACCTTC.

This clonotype was detected ten times or more. V usage is TRBV7-2 and J usage is TRBJ2-5; TRBD2 agrees at 9 bases. CDR3 length equals 15 residues. Germline CDR1 is SGHTA and CDR2 is FQGNSA. Losses at the gene ends were 5 bases for V and 5 bases for J; bases not matched to a gene: 9. The CDR3 sequence is CASSQRPSGVETQYF. DNA for the CDR3: TGTGCCAGCAGCCAACGGCCTAGCGGGGTTGAGACCCAGTACTTC.

This clonotype has more than one count but fewer than ten. The chain uses TRBV6-1 and TRBJ2-1; 13 bases are a match to TRBD2. V was clipped by 7 bases and J by 5 bases; unmatched bases: 5. The CDR3 sequence is 15 residues long. Germline V gene sequence: CDR1 MNHNS, CDR2 SASEGT. The CDR3 sequence is CASTILAGGDNEQFF. The DNA for the CDR3 is TGTGCCAGCACCATACTAGCGGGAGGGGACAATGAGCAGTTCTTC.

The gene calls are TRBV12-3 or TRBV12-4 and TRBJ1-2; D is perhaps TRBD1 (5 bases). This CDR3 comprises 13 residues. The V and J ends lost 3 bases and 5 bases respectively, with 10 bases between them. CDR3 sequence: CASSLGQEYGYTF. CDR3 in DNA: TGTGCCAGCAGTTTGGGGCAGGAATATGGCTACACCTTC.

This clonotype appeared a few times. The chain is built from TRBV11-2 and TRBJ2-2, with 8 bases that match TRBD1. Trimming removed 0 bases from V and 7 bases from J; junction bases left unmatched: 10. Germline-derived CDR1 and CDR2 are SGHAT and FQNNGV. The CDR3 has 17 amino acids. The CDR3 reads CASSLEWQGAISGELFF. CDR3 sequence (DNA): TGTGCCAGCAGCTTAGAATGGCAGGGGGCGATTAGCGGGGAGCTGTTTTTT.

This clonotype was recorded many times. The V and J genes are TRBV4-3 and TRBJ2-1; the D gene could be TRBD1 or TRBD2 (5 bases each). The V and J ends lost 0 bases and 9 bases respectively, with 9 bases between them. Looked up from germline, CDR1 is LGHNA and CDR2 is YSLEER. The CDR3 has 13 amino acids. CDR3 protein: CASSQDEGSEQFF. The CDR3 DNA sequence: TGCGCCAGCAGCCAAGATGAGGGGAGTGAGCAGTTCTTC.

The table lists this clonotype with a few counts. This rearrangement joins TRBV20-1 to TRBJ2-1; the D is unclear. Trimming pared 1 base from V and 1 base from J, leaving 11 bases between. The CDR3 covers 15 residues. Germline V lookup: CDR1 DFQATT, CDR2 SNEGSKA (reference sequence). In nucleotides, the CDR3 is TGCAGTGCTAGAGTTGAGCGATTATCCTACAATGAGCAGTTCTTC. The encoded protein is CSARVERLSYNEQFF.

At least ten counts were recorded for this clonotype. This chain links TRBV4-3 with TRBJ2-2; the match to TRBD2 covers 7 bases. The germline V gene encodes CDR1 LGHNA and CDR2 YSLEER. CDR3 length equals 15 residues. The V gene end was trimmed by 4 bases and the J gene end by 1 base; junction bases not matched to a gene: 3. CDR3 sequence: CASSPGLENTGELFF. The CDR3 DNA reads as TGCGCCAGCAGCCCAGGACTAGAGAACACCGGGGAGCTGTTTTTT.

This clonotype was detected a few times. V and J are TRBV7-9 and TRBJ2-7; no definite D call. This CDR3 has 13 amino acids. Trimming left V 3 bases short and J 4 bases short, with 10 bases between. Germline V lookup: CDR1 SEHNR, CDR2 FQNEAQ (reference sequence). The CDR3 spells CASSFSNLYEQYF. For the CDR3, the DNA is TGTGCCAGCAGCTTTAGTAACCTTTACGAGCAGTACTTC. Combining the CDR3 with reference TRBV7-9 and TRBJ2-7 gives the whole variable domain DTGVSQNPRHKITKRGQNVTFRCDPISEHNRLYWYRQTLGQGPEFLTYFQNEAQLEKSRLLSDRFSAERPKGSFSTLEIQRTEQGDSAMYLCASSFSNLYEQYFGPGTRLTVT.

This chain joins TRBV7-8 and TRBJ2-2; D not certain. Per the germline V gene, CDR1 is SGHVS and CDR2 is FQNEAQ. The CDR3 is made up of 13 amino acids. V shed 3 bases and J shed 6 bases, with 8 bases lying between them. The DNA for the CDR3 is TGTGCCAGCAGCTTGGGTGTCGCCGGGGAGCTGTTTTTT. Its protein product is CASSLGVAGELFF.

In its sample, this clonotype was seen a few times. This sequence joins TRBV30 and TRBJ2-1, with a possible D match to TRBD2 (5 bases). V was shortened by 0 bases and J by 5 bases, with 14 bases between the two germline ends. The CDR3 sequence is 15 residues long. CDR1 and CDR2 from the germline V gene are GTSNPN and SVGIG (reference sequence). The CDR3 nucleotides read TGTGCCTGGAGTGTATATAGTGGGAGAAACAATGAGCAGTTCTTC. Protein: CAWSVYSGRNNEQFF.

This clonotype has a handful of counts. The rearrangement uses TRBV15 and TRBJ2-7, with 7 positions matching TRBD2. There are 12 residues in the CDR3. Unmatched junction bases numbered 1, after V lost 3 bases and J lost 5 bases. Looked up from germline, CDR1 is LNHNV and CDR2 is YYDKDF (reference sequence). As DNA, the CDR3 is TGTGCCACCAGCAGGAGCGGGGACGAGCAGTACTTC. The encoded protein is CATSRSGDEQYF. The whole variable domain, remainder taken from reference TRBV15 and TRBJ2-7, is DAMVIQNPRYQVTQFGKPVTLSCSQTLNHNVMYWYQQKSSQAPKLLFHYYDKDFNNEADTPDNFQSRRPNTSFCFLDIRSPGLGDTAMYLCATSRSGDEQYFGPGTRLTVT.

This clonotype was detected a few times. This sequence joins TRBV20-1 and TRBJ2-1, with 9 positions matching TRBD2. Per the germline V gene, CDR1 is DFQATT and CDR2 is SNEGSKA (reference sequence). The J segment lost 6 bases and the V segment lost 3 bases, leaving 15 bases of the junction unmatched. The CDR3 totals 17 residues. Here the CDR3 DNA reads TGCAGTGCTAGGACAAGGCGGGAGGGAATCGGCAGCAATGAGCAGTTCTTC. The encoded protein is CSARTRREGIGSNEQFF.

Written as DNA, the CDR3 is TGTGCCAGCAGCTCGAAAAGCGCGTCACGGGAGACCCAGTACTTC. It encodes CASSSKSASRETQYF. V gene TRBV7-2 combines with J gene TRBJ2-5; D is unresolved. Germline-derived CDR1 and CDR2 are SGHTA and FQGNSA. CDR3 length: 15 amino acids. Trimming pared 4 bases from V and 5 bases from J, leaving 17 bases between. Filled out from reference TRBV7-2 and TRBJ2-5, the complete variable domain reads GAGVSQSPSNKVTEKGKDVELRCDPISGHTALYWYRQSLGQGLEFLIYFQGNSAPDKSGLPSDRFSAERTGGSVSTLTIQRTQQEDSAVYLCASSSKSASRETQYFGPGTRLLVL.

About this clonotype itself: This may be a read error, as it is one base from a much larger clone. The CDR3 nucleotides read TGTGCCAGCAGTTTAGGTCATAGCAATCAGCCCCAGCATTTT. As protein: CASSLGHSNQPQHF. The genes are TRBV12-3 or TRBV12-4 and TRBJ1-5, with D uncertain. The V end was cut by 1 base, the J end by 0 bases, with 4 bases between. The CDR3 sequence is 14 residues long.

The count of this clonotype is one. The rearrangement joins TRBV20-1 to TRBJ2-1; D possibly corresponds to TRBD1 (7 bases). Per germline, CDR1 DFQATT and CDR2 SNEGSKA (reference sequence). Trimming shortened V by 5 bases and J by 0 bases, and 20 bases separated the two germline ends. The CDR3 covers 17 residues. CDR3 residues: CSAPRGATGSSYNEQFF. CDR3 DNA sequence: TGCAGTGCTCCTAGGGGGGCGACAGGGAGCTCCTACAATGAGCAGTTCTTC.

This clonotype came up a few times. The CDR3 sequence is CASSQAPSESYEQYF. Written as DNA, the CDR3 is TGTGCCAGCAGCCAAGCGCCTAGCGAGTCCTACGAGCAGTACTTC. The genes are TRBV3-1 and TRBJ2-7, with D possibly matching TRBD2 (6 bases). The CDR3 is made up of 15 amino acids. CDR1 is LGHDT, CDR2 YNNKEL, per germline (reference sequence). V was clipped by 1 base and J by 1 base, with 11 bases between them.

This clonotype has more than one count but fewer than ten. V gene TRBV20-1 combines with J gene TRBJ2-3, with 7 positions matching TRBD2. There are 16 residues in the CDR3. CDR1 is DFQATT and CDR2 is SNEGSKA in the germline V gene (reference sequence). V lost 3 bases and J lost 0; bases outside the gene matches: 9. This chain's CDR3 is CSARPAAGASTDTQYF. In DNA form, the CDR3 reads TGCAGTGCTAGGCCGGCGGCGGGAGCTAGCACAGATACGCAGTATTTT.

This clonotype turned up a few times. The rearrangement links TRBV5-6 to TRBJ1-2, with 8 bases lining up with TRBD1. J gave up 4 bases and V 1 base, and 3 bases lay outside the gene matches. The length of the CDR3 is 14 residues. The germline V gene has CDR1 SGHDT and CDR2 YYEEEE. CDR3 in DNA: TGTGCCAGCAGCTTGTGGGACAGGCCCTATGGCTACACCTTC. Translated: CASSLWDRPYGYTF.